This is a list of T cell receptor beta chains from one sample in a study of cytomegalovirus exposure and HLA in healthy donors. This table comes from immunoSEQ multiplex PCR, and its TCRdb copy is limited to in-frame clones, with some not included. The data show about 140,000 clones, approximately 84% seen once. What was sequenced was PBMCs. Receptors originate from a woman aged 55-70 years in good health and CMV-seropositive. CDR3s include the opening cysteine and the closing phenylalanine or tryptophan. Each record gives: clone size, V gene, D gene, J gene, CDR3 DNA, CDR3 protein. D genes are given only for firm matches. A clone size is listed for some rows: how often the clone was seen (once, few, many), or a class if it is expanded.

abundance: few; v_gene: TRBV2; d_gene: -; j_gene: TRBJ2-3; CDR3nt: TGTGCCAGCAGTGTTGAGACTAGTCCGACAGATACGCAGTATTTT; CDR3aa: CASSVETSPTDTQYF
abundance: -; v_gene: TRBV6-6; d_gene: TRBD1; j_gene: TRBJ1-2; CDR3nt: TGTGCCAGCAGTTACCCCTCTCAGACAGGGGCTGGTGGCTACACCTTC; CDR3aa: CASSYPSQTGAGGYTF
abundance: -; v_gene: TRBV5-1; d_gene: TRBD2; j_gene: TRBJ2-5; CDR3nt: TGCGCCAGCAGCTTAATATCACTAGCGGGGCAAGAGACCCAGTACTTC; CDR3aa: CASSLISLAGQETQYF
abundance: -; v_gene: TRBV30; d_gene: TRBD1; j_gene: TRBJ1-5; CDR3nt: TGTGCCTGGAGTGACCTCGTCGGGACAGGGGAGCAGCCCCAGCATTTT; CDR3aa: CAWSDLVGTGEQPQHF
abundance: -; v_gene: TRBV7-9; d_gene: TRBD2; j_gene: TRBJ2-1; CDR3nt: TGTGCCAGCAGCGGTAGCGGGACGGACTACAATGAGCAGTTCTTC; CDR3aa: CASSGSGTDYNEQFF
abundance: -; v_gene: TRBV18; d_gene: -; j_gene: TRBJ2-2; CDR3nt: TGTGCCAGCGCCTCGACCGGGACTCCGATAGTCGGGGAGCTGTTTTTT; CDR3aa: CASASTGTPIVGELFF
abundance: -; v_gene: TRBV28; d_gene: TRBD1; j_gene: TRBJ2-1; CDR3nt: TGTGCCAGCAGTTTACTCCGGACAGGGTACAATGAGCAGTTCTTC; CDR3aa: CASSLLRTGYNEQFF
abundance: -; v_gene: TRBV27; d_gene: TRBD2; j_gene: TRBJ2-7; CDR3nt: TGTGCCAGCAGTTCCCATTCTAGCGGGAGCCCCTCCTACGAGCAGTACTTC; CDR3aa: CASSSHSSGSPSYEQYF
abundance: once; v_gene: TRBV29-1; d_gene: TRBD1; j_gene: TRBJ1-2; CDR3nt: TGCAGCGTTCTAGACCGGGACAGGCCTAACTATGGCTACACCTTC; CDR3aa: CSVLDRDRPNYGYTF
abundance: -; v_gene: TRBV19; d_gene: -; j_gene: TRBJ2-5; CDR3nt: TGTGCCAGTTCCGGACAGGAGGGGGAGACCCAGTACTTC; CDR3aa: CASSGQEGETQYF
abundance: once; v_gene: TRBV4-2; d_gene: TRBD2; j_gene: TRBJ2-1; CDR3nt: TGTGCCAGCAGCCCCGGGACTAGCGGTTTTTACAATGAGCAGTTCTTC; CDR3aa: CASSPGTSGFYNEQFF
abundance: -; v_gene: TRBV5-1; d_gene: -; j_gene: TRBJ2-6; CDR3nt: TGCGCCAGCAGCCCAGGGGACCACTCTGGGGCCAACGTCCTGACTTTC; CDR3aa: CASSPGDHSGANVLTF
abundance: -; v_gene: TRBV29-1; d_gene: -; j_gene: TRBJ1-1; CDR3nt: TGCAGCGTTTCTCTGCGGGGGGGTGGCACTGAAGCTTTCTTT; CDR3aa: CSVSLRGGGTEAFF
abundance: -; v_gene: TRBV29-1; d_gene: -; j_gene: TRBJ2-1; CDR3nt: TGCAGCGTAAGGACAGATTACAATGAGCAGTTCTTC; CDR3aa: CSVRTDYNEQFF
abundance: -; v_gene: TRBV13; d_gene: TRBD2; j_gene: TRBJ2-1; CDR3nt: TGTGCCAGCAGCGACGGAAGCGGGAGTGGCAATGAGCAGTTCTTC; CDR3aa: CASSDGSGSGNEQFF
abundance: -; v_gene: TRBV4-3; d_gene: -; j_gene: TRBJ2-7; CDR3nt: TGCGCCAGCAGCCAAGATCTAGACTACGAGCAGTACTTC; CDR3aa: CASSQDLDYEQYF
abundance: -; v_gene: TRBV20-1; d_gene: TRBD2; j_gene: TRBJ2-3; CDR3nt: TGCAGCACGGGGGGACTTGCTCAATATTTT; CDR3aa: CSTGGLAQYF
abundance: -; v_gene: TRBV28; d_gene: TRBD1; j_gene: TRBJ1-2; CDR3nt: TGTGCCAGCAGCCCCCCCGCGGCACAGGGGTATGGCTACACCTTC; CDR3aa: CASSPPAAQGYGYTF
abundance: -; v_gene: TRBV9; d_gene: -; j_gene: TRBJ2-2; CDR3nt: TGTGCCGGCAGCGTCGGGGTACGGACAGCAAACACCGGGGAGCTGTTTTTT; CDR3aa: CAGSVGVRTANTGELFF
abundance: -; v_gene: TRBV28; d_gene: -; j_gene: TRBJ2-6; CDR3nt: TGTGCCAGCAGTGGGGACTTCTCTGGGGCCAACGTCCTGACTTTC; CDR3aa: CASSGDFSGANVLTF
abundance: -; v_gene: TRBV7-2; d_gene: -; j_gene: TRBJ2-7; CDR3nt: TGTGCCAGCAGCGCCCGGAGTTACGAGCAGTACTTC; CDR3aa: CASSARSYEQYF
abundance: -; v_gene: TRBV7-9; d_gene: -; j_gene: TRBJ2-6; CDR3nt: TGTGCCAGCAGCCCTCGGAGGGCCTCTGGGGCCAACGTCCTGACTTTC; CDR3aa: CASSPRRASGANVLTF
abundance: -; v_gene: TRBV7-9; d_gene: -; j_gene: TRBJ2-7; CDR3nt: TGTGCCAGCAGCAGGGGGAGCTACGAGCAGTACTTC; CDR3aa: CASSRGSYEQYF
abundance: once; v_gene: TRBV7-9; d_gene: TRBD2; j_gene: TRBJ2-1; CDR3nt: TGTGCCAGCAGCCCACTGACTAGCGGGAGGGCCGTGTCCAATGAGCAGTTCTTC; CDR3aa: CASSPLTSGRAVSNEQFF
abundance: once; v_gene: TRBV4-1; d_gene: TRBD2; j_gene: TRBJ2-2; CDR3nt: TGCGCCAGCAGCCAGATAGCGGGAGGGACGCGAATGACCGGGGAGCTGTTTTTT; CDR3aa: CASSQIAGGTRMTGELFF
abundance: -; v_gene: TRBV5-1; d_gene: -; j_gene: TRBJ2-7; CDR3nt: TGCGCCAGCAGCTTGGGAGGAGTGGCTGTAGGGGTCTACGAGCAGTACTTC; CDR3aa: CASSLGGVAVGVYEQYF
abundance: -; v_gene: TRBV30; d_gene: TRBD2; j_gene: TRBJ2-7; CDR3nt: TGTGCCTCCCGAGATATGTCTAGCGGGAGGGTTCGTCGGTACGAGCAGTACTTC; CDR3aa: CASRDMSSGRVRRYEQYF